The next 8 T cell receptor beta chains were all read from a single sample in a study of T-cell reconstitution after alpha-beta-depleted transplantation in children. Unique molecular identifiers were used in preparing the TCRbeta library. TCRdb reanalysed the PCR reads using MiXCR and keeps one entry per CDR3 protein. The sample consists of 200,000 or so distinct CDR3 sequences, roughly 6.3% of them appearing once. Sample: PBMCs, taken before TCRalphabeta/CD19-depleted stem cell transplant. These receptors all stem from a girl under three years old with combined immunodeficiency, due to receive a stem cell transplant.

This clonotype has at least ten counts. The chain joins TRBV5-5 to TRBJ2-1; D perhaps matches TRBD2 (6 bases). The CDR3 length is 14 residues. Trimming shortened V by 4 bases and J by 9 bases, and 17 bases separated the two germline ends. Per the germline V gene, CDR1 is SGHKS and CDR2 is YYEKEE (reference sequence). This CDR3 is CASSGFVEGGEQFF. The CDR3, as DNA: TGTGCCAGCAGCGGGTTCGTGGAGGGAGGTGAGCAGTTCTTC.

This clonotype was seen repeatedly, ten times or more. The chain joins TRBV20-1 to TRBJ2-7, with D perhaps matching TRBD2 (5 bases). CDR3 size: 13 residues. With 4 bases removed from V and 3 bases from J, the gap between germline ends came to 13 bases. Per the germline V gene, CDR1 is DFQATT and CDR2 is SNEGSKA (reference sequence). CDR3 DNA: TGCAGTGCTATTTTCAGCGGCGACTACGAGCAGTACTTC. Protein product: CSAIFSGDYEQYF.

This clonotype appeared a few times. The J gene is TRBJ2-1, the V gene TRBV20-1; perhaps TRBD2 as D (6 bases). The CDR3 is made up of 14 amino acids. The V end lost 4 bases, the J end lost 4 bases, and 14 bases lay between the germline ends. The germline CDR1 and CDR2 sequences are DFQATT and SNEGSKA (reference sequence). The CDR3 DNA follows: TGCAGTGCTACACGCCGGGCGGGGTACAATGAGCAGTTCTTC. It translates to CSATRRAGYNEQFF.

This clonotype was detected ten times or more. This chain joins TRBV29-1 and TRBJ2-1; D uncertain. V lost 1 base, J lost 8 bases, and 15 bases lay in between. CDR3 length equals 14 residues. CDR1 SQVTM and CDR2 ANQGSEA come from the germline V gene. CDR3 amino acids: CSVEGPLRRYEQFF. DNA for the CDR3: TGCAGCGTTGAAGGACCCCTCCGGCGGTATGAGCAGTTCTTC.

This clonotype was counted at least ten times. The chain couples TRBV5-1 to TRBJ1-2; D is unresolved. The CDR3 contains 13 residues. The germline CDR1 and CDR2 sequences are SGHRS and YFSETQ. Between the trimmed V and J ends, which lost 5 bases and 6 bases, there was a span of 14 bases. CDR3 nucleotide sequence: TGCGCCAGCAGGGCCGCCGGACGCGATGGCTACACCTTC. It codes for CASRAAGRDGYTF.

This clonotype was counted ten times or more. This rearrangement joins TRBV10-3 to TRBJ2-1; TRBD2 agrees at 8 bases. The CDR3 sequence is 15 residues long. The V gene end was trimmed by 2 bases and the J gene end by 4 bases; junction bases not matched to a gene: 4. Per germline, CDR1 ENHRY and CDR2 SYGVKD. Written as DNA, the CDR3 is TGTGCCATCAGTGAGAAGCGGGAGACGTACAATGAGCAGTTCTTC. Its protein product is CAISEKRETYNEQFF.

This clonotype was counted many times. This chain uses TRBV20-1 with TRBJ2-3; TRBD1 matches 8 bases. The junction had 2 bases not matched to a gene; V was cut back by 1 base and J by 2 bases. The CDR3 totals 14 residues. Per germline, CDR1 DFQATT and CDR2 SNEGSKA (reference sequence). This chain's CDR3 is CSARGQGLTDTQYF. The DNA for the CDR3 is TGCAGTGCTAGAGGACAGGGGCTCACAGATACGCAGTATTTT.

In its sample, this clonotype was seen many times. CDR3 coding DNA: TGTGCCAGCAGTCTAGGGGGTACCCATCAGCCCCAGCATTTT. This codes for CASSLGGTHQPQHF. J is TRBJ1-5 and V is TRBV28; tentatively, D is TRBD1 (6 bases). The CDR3 has 14 amino acids. V lost 5 bases and J 5 bases, leaving 13 bases between the germline ends. Germline V CDR1 and CDR2: MDHEN, SYDVKM.